These 14 T cell receptor beta chains share one sample of origin, sequenced in a study of blood T cell repertoires in COVID-19. Some clones are missing from TCRdb's copy, which holds only in-frame ones; the method was immunoSEQ multiplex PCR. The sample gives over 10,000 clones, about nine tenths of which show up once; approximately 15% is in the top ten. Specimen: peripheral blood. Every receptor here comes from a human donor in a cohort sampled during active COVID-19.

The genes are TRBV28 and TRBJ2-2; D call uncertain. V was shortened by 5 bases and J by 5 bases, with 9 bases between the two germline ends. This CDR3 contains 13 residues. Germline CDR1 is MDHEN and CDR2 is SYDVKM. DNA for the CDR3: TGTGCCAGCAGTCACGGTACTACCGGGGAGCTGTTTTTT. Amino acids: CASSHGTTGELFF.

The J gene is TRBJ2-3, the V gene TRBV7-2, with 8 bases lining up with TRBD2. The V gene end was trimmed by 4 bases and the J gene end by 2 bases; junction bases not matched to a gene: 8. Germline V lookup: CDR1 SGHTA, CDR2 FQGNSA. This CDR3 has 16 amino acids. The CDR3 DNA is TGTGCCAGCAGCTCACGACTAGCGACAATCACAGATACGCAGTATTTT. It translates to CASSSRLATITDTQYF.

The chain links TRBV5-1 to TRBJ2-5; TRBD1 matches at 12 bases. The J segment lost 5 bases and the V segment lost 4 bases, leaving 9 bases of the junction unmatched. The germline V gene encodes CDR1 SGHRS and CDR2 YFSETQ. The CDR3 contains 16 residues. CDR3 sequence reads: CASSRGTGGAGETQYF. The CDR3 DNA reads as TGCGCCAGCAGCCGGGGGACAGGGGGCGCAGGGGAGACCCAGTACTTC.

This chain connects TRBV28 to TRBJ2-7; 8 nucleotides align to TRBD1. CDR3 length: 15 residues. After removal of 6 bases from V and 3 bases from J, the junction contained 10 bases not matched to a gene. Germline V gives CDR1 MDHEN, CDR2 SYDVKM. This CDR3 reads CASSLTGGRDYEQYF. CDR3 nucleotide sequence: TGTGCCAGCAGCCTAACAGGGGGTAGGGACTACGAGCAGTACTTC. Together with reference TRBV28 and TRBJ2-7, the CDR3 gives the full variable domain: DVKVTQSSRYLVKRTGEKVFLECVQDMDHENMFWYRQDPGLGLRLIYFSYDVKMKEKGDIPEGYSVSREKKERFSLILESASTNQTSMYLCASSLTGGRDYEQYFGPGTRLTVT.

A single count supports this clone. The chain joins TRBV6-2 or TRBV6-3 to TRBJ2-5; perhaps TRBD1 as D (6 bases). This CDR3 spans 13 amino acids. Germline lookup yields CDR1 MNHEY and CDR2 SVGEGT. Trimming cost V 5 bases and J 4 bases, with 11 bases left between them. CDR3 bases: TGTGCCAGCAGTGCCGGACAGTTAGAGACCCAGTACTTC. The encoded protein is CASSAGQLETQYF.

This chain joins TRBV28 and TRBJ2-3; D may be TRBD1 (5 bases). Trimming took off 5 bases at V and 7 bases at J, with 10 bases between the two ends. This CDR3 is built from 12 residues. Germline CDR1 MDHEN, CDR2 SYDVKM. The CDR3 reads CASSLRVNTQYF. The CDR3 DNA follows: TGTGCCAGCAGTCTCAGGGTAAATACGCAGTATTTT.

The chain combines TRBV7-8 with TRBJ2-1; 8 nucleotides agree with TRBD1. The V gene end was trimmed by 1 base and the J gene end by 9 bases; junction bases not matched to a gene: 5. The CDR3 is 14 residues long. Germline CDR1 SGHVS, CDR2 FQNEAQ. In DNA, the CDR3 is TGTGCCAGCAGCTTAGGGTCAGGGGGCTTTGAGCAGTTCTTC. It is translated as CASSLGSGGFEQFF.

This chain uses TRBV7-9 with TRBJ1-3, with D perhaps matching TRBD1 (5 bases). CDR1 is SEHNR, CDR2 FQNEAQ, per germline (reference sequence). The V gene lost 5 bases and the J gene lost 4 bases, with 18 bases spanning the gap. The CDR3 has 16 residues. In DNA, the CDR3 is TGTGCCAGCAGCCCAGGAGGGGTTTTATACGGAAACACCATATATTTT. This codes for CASSPGGVLYGNTIYF.

This chain uses TRBV7-9 with TRBJ2-5; the match to TRBD2 covers 14 bases. The CDR3 covers 19 residues. J lost 0 bases, V lost 1 base, and 7 bases had no gene match. Germline values: CDR1 SEHNR, CDR2 FQNEAQ (reference sequence). The CDR3 coding sequence is TGTGCCAGCAGCTTAGGGGGACTAGCGGGGGCCGTGTACCAAGAGACCCAGTACTTC. This sequence encodes CASSLGGLAGAVYQETQYF.

This chain links TRBV6-5 with TRBJ2-1; 7 bases map to TRBD1. Germline assignment: CDR1 MNHEY and CDR2 SVGAGI. The J segment lost 13 bases and the V segment lost 6 bases, leaving 6 bases of the junction unmatched. This CDR3 has 11 residues. The CDR3 DNA reads as TGTGCCAGCAGAACGGACAGGACACAGTTCTTC. As protein: CASRTDRTQFF.

The chain is built from TRBV28 and TRBJ1-3, with D unclear. V was pared by 5 bases and J by 2 bases, with 13 bases between. The CDR3 consists of 15 residues. The V gene's germline CDR1 is MDHEN and CDR2 SYDVKM. The CDR3 protein is CASSHPSDTGNTIYF. The CDR3 bases are TGTGCCAGCAGTCACCCTTCAGACACTGGAAACACCATATATTTT.

The genes are TRBV21-1 and TRBJ2-3; the table's D call TRBD1 went unverified against the DNA. TRBV21-1 is marked as a pseudogene. This CDR3 is built from 16 residues. DNA for the CDR3: TGTGCCAGCAGCAACCTAAACAGGGTCCGCACAGATACGCAGTATTTT. Its protein is CASSNLNRVRTDTQYF.

This chain connects TRBV27 to TRBJ1-6; no clear D. This CDR3 has 13 residues. V was clipped by 9 bases and J by 7 bases, with 13 bases between them. The germline V gene has CDR1 MNHEY and CDR2 SMNVEV (reference sequence). In nucleotides, the CDR3 is TGTGCCAGTACCCCGGTTTGGAATTCACCCCTCCACTTT. Its translation: CASTPVWNSPLHF.

This chain links TRBV24-1 with TRBJ1-6; maybe TRBD1 (6 bases). This CDR3 is built from 15 residues. Germline V gives CDR1 KGHDR, CDR2 SFDVKD. V was pared by 3 bases and J by 7 bases, with 12 bases between. The CDR3 region has the DNA TGTGCCACCAGTGATGCCGGACAGCCCAATTCACCCCTCCACTTT. Its protein product is CATSDAGQPNSPLHF.